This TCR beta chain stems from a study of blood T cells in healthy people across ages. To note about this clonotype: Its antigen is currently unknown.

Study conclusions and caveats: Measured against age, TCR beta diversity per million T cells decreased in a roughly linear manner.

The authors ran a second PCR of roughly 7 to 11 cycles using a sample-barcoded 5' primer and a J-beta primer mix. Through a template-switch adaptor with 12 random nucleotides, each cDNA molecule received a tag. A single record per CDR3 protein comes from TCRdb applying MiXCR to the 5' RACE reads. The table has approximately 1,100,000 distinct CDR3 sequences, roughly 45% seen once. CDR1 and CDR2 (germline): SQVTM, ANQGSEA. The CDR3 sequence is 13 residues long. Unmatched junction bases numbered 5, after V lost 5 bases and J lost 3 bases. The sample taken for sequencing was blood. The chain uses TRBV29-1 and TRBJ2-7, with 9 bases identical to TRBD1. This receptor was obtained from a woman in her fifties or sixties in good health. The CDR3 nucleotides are TGCAGCGTTCCGGGACAGGGTGGCTACGAGCAGTACTTC. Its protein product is CSVPGQGGYEQYF.